The 7 T cell receptor beta chains in this list originate from one sample, sequenced in a study of shared clonotypes between healthy human individuals. The protocol was immunoSEQ multiplex PCR, while the TCRdb copy is restricted to in-frame clones and leaves out a portion. The sample shows about 2 million clones, 90% to 95% of them seen only once. Sequencing was carried out using naive CD4+ T cells sorted from blood. The subset is: CD45RA+ positively selected. These receptors were obtained from a man in his late teens or twenties in good health.

This clone has just one count. The CDR3 sequence: CASSYIRGPYEQYF. The CDR3 bases are TGTGCCAGCAGTTACATCAGGGGGCCCTACGAGCAGTACTTC. The chain links TRBV28 to TRBJ2-7, with 8 nucleotides matching TRBD1. This CDR3 contains 14 residues. With 4 bases clipped from V and 2 bases from J, the junction kept 4 bases outside the gene matches. Germline V gene lookup returns CDR1 MDHEN and CDR2 SYDVKM.

The sample holds one count of this clone. This rearrangement joins TRBV6-6 to TRBJ2-7, with D unresolved. The CDR3 length is 14 residues. Per the germline V gene, CDR1 is MNHNY and CDR2 is SVGAGI (reference sequence). Trimming removed 5 bases from V and 1 base from J, with 12 bases in between. The chain's CDR3 is CASSQDRISYEQYF. CDR3 nucleotides: TGTGCCAGCAGTCAGGACCGAATTTCCTACGAGCAGTACTTC.

This chain joins TRBV7-2 and TRBJ1-3; D is unresolved. V dropped 1 base and J dropped 4 bases, with 8 bases sitting between them. In germline, CDR1 is SGHTA, CDR2 FQGNSA. The CDR3 is 14 amino acids. CDR3 amino acids: CASSLGSGGNTIYF. The CDR3 region has the DNA TGTGCCAGCAGCTTAGGGTCGGGAGGAAACACCATATATTTT.

V usage is TRBV5-1 and J usage is TRBJ2-1; 15 nucleotides match TRBD2. The CDR3 consists of 18 residues. Germline CDR1 SGHRS, CDR2 YFSETQ. V lost 4 bases to trimming and J lost 5 bases; unmatched junction nucleotides: 10. The CDR3 protein is CASSPGTSGRTFHNEQFF. In nucleotides, the CDR3 is TGCGCCAGCAGCCCCGGGACTAGCGGGAGGACCTTCCACAATGAGCAGTTCTTC. The complete variable domain, with remaining parts taken from reference TRBV5-1 and TRBJ2-1, reads KAGVTQTPRYLIKTRGQQVTLSCSPISGHRSVSWYQQTPGQGLQFLFEYFSETQRNKGNFPGRFSGRQFSNSRSEMNVSTLELGDSALYLCASSPGTSGRTFHNEQFFGPGTRLTVL.

The chain joins TRBV11-3 to TRBJ2-5, with no clear D. Between the trimmed V and J ends, which lost 5 bases and 2 bases, there was a span of 12 bases. CDR1 is SGHNT, CDR2 YENEEA, per germline. The CDR3 is made up of 14 amino acids. The CDR3 region is CASSPGPDQETQYF. In DNA, the CDR3 is TGTGCCAGCAGCCCCGGACCCGATCAAGAGACCCAGTACTTC.

V gene TRBV29-1 combines with J gene TRBJ1-1; D remains unclear. Trimming took off 5 bases at V and 0 bases at J, with 13 bases between the two ends. The CDR3 length is 14 residues. Germline CDR1 is SQVTM and CDR2 is ANQGSEA. The CDR3: CSVKVDSMNTEAFF. CDR3 nucleotide sequence: TGCAGCGTTAAGGTGGACTCTATGAACACTGAAGCTTTCTTT.

The chain has TRBV6-4 and TRBJ2-1; D uncertain. The CDR3 is 15 residues long. Germline V gene data show CDR1 as MRHNA and CDR2 as SNTAGT. V was clipped by 3 bases and J by 0 bases, with 9 bases between them. Written as DNA, the CDR3 is TGTGCCAGCAGTGAGGCCCAGAGCTCCTACAATGAGCAGTTCTTC. Translated, it gives CASSEAQSSYNEQFF.